The 11 T cell receptor beta chains below all came from one sample that was sequenced in a study of blood T cell repertoires in COVID-19. Generated by immunoSEQ multiplex PCR, the TCRdb table keeps only in-frame clones and is missing some. The table records 150,000 to 200,000 clones, about 88% of them present only once. The specimen sequenced was peripheral blood. Source of these receptors: a man aged 65-85 years with active or convalescent COVID-19.

About this clone itself: Other DNA sequences of this sample code for an identical CDR3. This chain connects TRBV5-6 to TRBJ1-2, with D possibly being TRBD1 (6 bases). Trimming cost V 2 bases and J 4 bases, with 9 bases left between them. The germline V gene encodes CDR1 SGHDT and CDR2 YYEEEE. The CDR3 consists of 13 residues. The CDR3 here is CASSLQGSYGYTF. The CDR3 coding sequence is TGTGCCAGCAGCTTACAGGGTAGCTATGGCTACACCTTC.

This clone occurred once. The chain employs TRBV11-2 and TRBJ1-1; the D is unclear. This CDR3 spans 12 amino acids. Germline CDR1 SGHAT, CDR2 FQNNGV. Trimming left V 2 bases short and J 6 bases short, with 7 bases between. The CDR3 sequence: CASSLHAAEAFF. The CDR3 nucleotides are TGTGCCAGCAGCTTACATGCGGCTGAAGCTTTCTTT.

This rearrangement joins TRBV11-2 to TRBJ1-1, with TRBD1 matching over 7 bases. The CDR3 extends over 18 amino acids. The V and J ends lost 1 base and 0 bases, in that order; junction bases with no gene match: 11. The germline CDR1 and CDR2 sequences are SGHAT and FQNNGV. CDR3 DNA sequence: TGTGCCAGCAGCTTAGTCGGGGCAGGGGGATGGATGAACACTGAAGCTTTCTTT. Translating gives CASSLVGAGGWMNTEAFF.

The chain links TRBV28 to TRBJ1-5, with D possibly being TRBD1 (5 bases). CDR3 length: 14 amino acids. V dropped 6 bases and J dropped 0 bases, with 9 bases sitting between them. Germline V gives CDR1 MDHEN, CDR2 SYDVKM. In DNA form, the CDR3 reads TGTGCCAGCAGCCAGGGTCGTAGCAATCAGCCCCAGCATTTT. Translating it yields CASSQGRSNQPQHF.

The CDR3 loop reads CASSRTSGGYNEQFF. The CDR3 bases are TGTGCCAGCAGCCGAACTAGCGGGGGGTACAATGAGCAGTTCTTC. The rearrangement links TRBV3-1 (or the pseudogene TRBV3-2) to TRBJ2-1; 12 bases agree with TRBD2. Germline CDR1 is LGHDT and CDR2 is YNNKEL (reference sequence). This CDR3 has 15 residues. V shed 4 bases, J shed 4 bases, and the junction held 2 bases outside the gene matches.

This clone has a handful of counts. CDR3 bases: TGTGCCAGCAGTTGGACAGGGGGGTATAATCAGCCCCAGCATTTT. Translation gives CASSWTGGYNQPQHF. V and J are TRBV6-5 and TRBJ1-5, with 10 bases fitting TRBD1. The CDR3 runs 15 residues. J gave up 4 bases and V 4 bases, and 4 bases lay outside the gene matches. From germline, CDR1 is MNHEY and CDR2 SVGAGI.

The CDR3 DNA reads as TGTGCCAGCAGTTCATACGCGCAGACCCAGTACTTC. This sequence encodes CASSSYAQTQYF. V and J are TRBV6-5 and TRBJ2-5, with unresolved D. The V gene lost 4 bases and the J gene lost 6 bases, with 9 bases spanning the gap. Germline V gene data show CDR1 as MNHEY and CDR2 as SVGAGI. The CDR3 consists of 12 residues.

Written as DNA, the CDR3 is TGTGCCAGCAGCCTGGGACAGGGAACGTCAACTAATGAAAAACTGTTTTTT. As protein: CASSLGQGTSTNEKLFF. The chain is built from TRBV3-1 (or the pseudogene TRBV3-2) and TRBJ1-4; 9 bases map to TRBD1. Losses at the gene ends were 4 bases for V and 0 bases for J; bases not matched to a gene: 6. CDR3 size: 17 residues. The germline CDR1 and CDR2 sequences are LGHDT and YNNKEL (reference sequence).

The gene calls are TRBV7-2 and TRBJ2-5; D not certain. The V end lost 2 bases, the J end lost 2 bases, and 15 bases lay between the germline ends. The CDR3 is 16 residues long. Germline V lookup: CDR1 SGHTA, CDR2 FQGNSA. The CDR3 is CASSLSTSPGQETQYF. DNA for the CDR3: TGTGCCAGCAGCTTAAGCACGTCACCGGGTCAAGAGACCCAGTACTTC.

The rearrangement links TRBV11-3 to TRBJ1-1; TRBD1 aligns across 7 bases. The length of the CDR3 is 14 residues. The J segment lost 6 bases and the V segment lost 2 bases, leaving 6 bases of the junction unmatched. Germline loops: CDR1 SGHNT, CDR2 YENEEA. The CDR3 nucleotides are TGTGCCAGCAGCTTATCAGGGACAGCCCCTGAAGCTTTCTTT. This translates into CASSLSGTAPEAFF.

The rearrangement joins TRBV5-6 to TRBJ2-7; D is possibly TRBD1 (6 bases). CDR1 and CDR2 (germline): SGHDT, YYEEEE. Deletions cut 4 bases from V and 7 bases from J, with 12 bases between. This CDR3 has 12 residues. CDR3 in amino acids: CASSPQGGEQYF. The CDR3 bases are TGTGCCAGCAGCCCACAGGGCGGGGAGCAGTACTTC.